This TCR beta chain appears in the sequencing data of a study of somatic mutations in cytotoxic T cells in rheumatoid arthritis. CDR3 length: 13 residues. Trimming left V 0 bases short and J 6 bases short, with 8 bases between. Germline V lookup: CDR1 SGDLS, CDR2 YYNGEE. Measured with immunoSEQ multiplex PCR; TCRdb has only the in-frame clones, and not every one. Of thousands of clones in the sample, less than 75% were seen once. As to this clone: This CDR3 is also generated by other DNA sequences in the sample.

Material: CD8+ T cells sorted from blood. The TCR originated in a man aged 35 to 55 in good health. The chain has TRBV9 and TRBJ2-3; a possible D gene is TRBD2 (6 bases). DNA of the CDR3: TGTGCCAGCAGCGTAGGCGGGACTGATACGCAGTATTTT. It codes for CASSVGGTDTQYF.